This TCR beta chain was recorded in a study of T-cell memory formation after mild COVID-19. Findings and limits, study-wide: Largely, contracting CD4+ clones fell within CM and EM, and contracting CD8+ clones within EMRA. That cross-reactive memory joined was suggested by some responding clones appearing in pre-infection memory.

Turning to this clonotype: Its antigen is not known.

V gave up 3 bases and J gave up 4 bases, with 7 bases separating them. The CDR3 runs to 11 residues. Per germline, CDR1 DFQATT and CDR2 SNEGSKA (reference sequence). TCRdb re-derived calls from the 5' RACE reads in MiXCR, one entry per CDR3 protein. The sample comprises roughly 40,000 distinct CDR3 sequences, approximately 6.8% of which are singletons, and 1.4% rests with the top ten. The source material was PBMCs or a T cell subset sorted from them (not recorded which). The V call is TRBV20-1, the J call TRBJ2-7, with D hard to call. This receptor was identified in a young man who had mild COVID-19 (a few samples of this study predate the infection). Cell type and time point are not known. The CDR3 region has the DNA TGCAGTGCTAGTCCGGCATACGAGCAGTACTTC. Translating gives CSASPAYEQYF.